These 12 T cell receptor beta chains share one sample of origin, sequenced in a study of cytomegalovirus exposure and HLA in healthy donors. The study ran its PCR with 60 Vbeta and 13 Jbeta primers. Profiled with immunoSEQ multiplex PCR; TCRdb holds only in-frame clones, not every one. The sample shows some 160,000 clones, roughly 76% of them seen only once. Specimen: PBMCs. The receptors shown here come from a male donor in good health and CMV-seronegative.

This CDR3 is CASSYFSGQGEAFF. CDR3 DNA: TGTGCCAGCAGTTATTTTTCCGGACAGGGAGAAGCTTTCTTT. The chain recombines TRBV6-5 with TRBJ1-1; 8 bases fit TRBD1. V trimming: 3 bases; J trimming: 8 bases; junction bases outside the gene matches: 8. The germline V gene encodes CDR1 MNHEY and CDR2 SVGAGI. CDR3 size: 14 residues.

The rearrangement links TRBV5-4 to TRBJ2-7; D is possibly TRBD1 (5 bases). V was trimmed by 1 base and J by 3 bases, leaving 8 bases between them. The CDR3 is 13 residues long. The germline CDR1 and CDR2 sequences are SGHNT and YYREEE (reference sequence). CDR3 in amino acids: CASSLLGVYEQYF. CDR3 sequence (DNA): TGTGCCAGCAGCTTGCTAGGGGTCTACGAGCAGTACTTC.

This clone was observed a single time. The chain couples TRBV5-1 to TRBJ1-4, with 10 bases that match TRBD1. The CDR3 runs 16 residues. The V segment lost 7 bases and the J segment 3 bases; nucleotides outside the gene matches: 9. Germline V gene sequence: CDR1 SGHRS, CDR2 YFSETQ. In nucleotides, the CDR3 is TGCGCCAGCGCCGGGACAGGGGCCTTGCCTAATGAAAAACTGTTTTTT. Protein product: CASAGTGALPNEKLFF.

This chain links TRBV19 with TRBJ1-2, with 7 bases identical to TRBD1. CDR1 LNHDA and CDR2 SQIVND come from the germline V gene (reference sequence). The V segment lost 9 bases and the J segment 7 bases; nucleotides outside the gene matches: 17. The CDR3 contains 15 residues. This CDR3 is CASHNQTGIFGGYTF. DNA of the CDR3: TGTGCCAGCCACAATCAGACAGGGATCTTCGGTGGCTACACCTTC.

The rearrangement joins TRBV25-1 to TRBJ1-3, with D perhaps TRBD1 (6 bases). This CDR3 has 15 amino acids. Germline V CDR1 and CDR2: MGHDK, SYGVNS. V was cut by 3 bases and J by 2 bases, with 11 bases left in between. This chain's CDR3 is CASSDTGIPGNTIYF. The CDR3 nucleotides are TGTGCCAGCAGTGATACAGGGATTCCTGGAAACACCATATATTTT.

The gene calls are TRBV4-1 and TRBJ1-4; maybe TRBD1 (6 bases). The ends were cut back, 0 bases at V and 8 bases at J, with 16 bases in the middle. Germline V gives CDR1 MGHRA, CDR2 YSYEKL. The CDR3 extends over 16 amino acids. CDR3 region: CASSQDWDIRAEKLFF. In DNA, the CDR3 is TGCGCCAGCAGCCAAGATTGGGACATACGGGCGGAAAAACTGTTTTTT.

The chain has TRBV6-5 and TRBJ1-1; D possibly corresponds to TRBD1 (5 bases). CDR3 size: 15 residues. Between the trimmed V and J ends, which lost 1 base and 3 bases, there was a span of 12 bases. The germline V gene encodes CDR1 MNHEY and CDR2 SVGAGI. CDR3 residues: CASSYLRQGDTEAFF. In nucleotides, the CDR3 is TGTGCCAGCAGTTACTTAAGGCAGGGCGACACTGAAGCTTTCTTT.

The CDR3 loop reads CASSLWDSTTGELFF. CDR3 in DNA: TGCGCCAGCAGCCTATGGGACAGTACCACCGGGGAGCTGTTTTTT. The V call is TRBV5-1, the J call TRBJ2-2, with TRBD1 identical over 7 bases. This CDR3 spans 15 amino acids. Germline V CDR1 and CDR2: SGHRS, YFSETQ. V trimming: 4 bases; J trimming: 4 bases; junction bases outside the gene matches: 7.

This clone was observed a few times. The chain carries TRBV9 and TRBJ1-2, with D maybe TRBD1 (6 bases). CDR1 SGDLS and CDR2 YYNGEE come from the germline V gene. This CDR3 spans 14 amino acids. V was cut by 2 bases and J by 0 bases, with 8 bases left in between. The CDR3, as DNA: TGTGCCAGCAGCGTCGACAGGACTAACTATGGCTACACCTTC. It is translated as CASSVDRTNYGYTF.

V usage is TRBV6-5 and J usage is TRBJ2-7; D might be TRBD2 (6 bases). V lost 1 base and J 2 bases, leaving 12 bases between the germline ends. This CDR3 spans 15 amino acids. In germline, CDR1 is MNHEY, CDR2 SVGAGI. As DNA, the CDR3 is TGTGCCAGCAGTTACTATTTGGCGGGGACCTACGAGCAGTACTTC. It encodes CASSYYLAGTYEQYF.

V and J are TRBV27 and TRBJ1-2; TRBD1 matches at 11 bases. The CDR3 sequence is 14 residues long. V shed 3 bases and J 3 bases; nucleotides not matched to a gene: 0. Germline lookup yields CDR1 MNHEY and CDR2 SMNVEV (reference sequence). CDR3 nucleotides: TGTGCCAGCAGTTTGGGACAGGGGGACTATGGCTACACCTTC. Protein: CASSLGQGDYGYTF.

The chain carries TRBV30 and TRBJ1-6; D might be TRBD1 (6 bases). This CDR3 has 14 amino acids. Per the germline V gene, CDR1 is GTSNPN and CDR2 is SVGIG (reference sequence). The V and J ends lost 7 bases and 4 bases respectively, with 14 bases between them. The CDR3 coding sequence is TGTGCCTTCAGGGGCCTCTCTTATAATTCACCCCTCCACTTT. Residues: CAFRGLSYNSPLHF.